The next 24 T cell receptor beta chains were all read from a single sample in a study of Ad26.COV2.S vaccination and SARS-CoV-2 variants. Sample treatment: about 20 received Ad26.COV2.S at low or high dose, single or two shots; about 5 received placebo; per-sample allocation not given. The samples were gathered on day 63 after the first injection of vaccine or placebo. Only in-frame clones appear in the TCRdb table, and some are missing; sequencing was by immunoSEQ multiplex PCR. The repertoire includes more than 400,000 clones, approximately 92% of them detected once, and around 1.7% sits in the top ten. The input for sequencing was peripheral blood, taken in a trial of Ad26.COV2.S vaccine versus placebo. The source of these receptors is a person aged 18 to 59 who received the Ad26.COV2.S COVID-19 vaccine or a placebo.

This chain joins TRBV5-1 and TRBJ2-7, with TRBD1 matching 9 bases. The ends lost 1 base at V and 2 bases at J; junction bases unmatched: 10. CDR3 length: 17 residues. Per the germline V gene, CDR1 is SGHRS and CDR2 is YFSETQ. The CDR3 nucleotides are TGCGCCAGCAGCTTGAAGGGCCGGGACAGGGCCGCCTACGAGCAGTACTTC. It translates to CASSLKGRDRAAYEQYF.

V usage is TRBV7-2 and J usage is TRBJ2-7; TRBD1 matches 11 bases. Trimming cost V 4 bases and J 2 bases; bases outside gene matches: 4. The CDR3 totals 15 residues. Germline V gives CDR1 SGHTA, CDR2 FQGNSA. CDR3 nucleotides: TGTGCCAGCAGCTCAGGGACAGGGGGGCCCTACGAGCAGTACTTC. Protein: CASSSGTGGPYEQYF. The whole variable domain, filled in from reference TRBV7-2 and TRBJ2-7, reads GAGVSQSPSNKVTEKGKDVELRCDPISGHTALYWYRQSLGQGLEFLIYFQGNSAPDKSGLPSDRFSAERTGGSVSTLTIQRTQQEDSAVYLCASSSGTGGPYEQYFGPGTRLTVT.

The chain employs TRBV13 and TRBJ1-3; the D is unclear. The germline gives CDR1 PRHDT, CDR2 FYEKMQ (reference sequence). The CDR3 loop spans 12 amino acids. V lost 3 bases, J lost 0 bases, and 0 bases lay in between. Written as DNA, the CDR3 is TGTGCCAGCAGCTTCTCTGGAAACACCATATATTTT. Amino acids: CASSFSGNTIYF.

This chain uses TRBV2 with TRBJ1-5; maybe TRBD1 (5 bases). Between the trimmed V and J ends, which lost 6 bases and 0 bases, there was a span of 18 bases. The CDR3 spans 17 residues. Germline lookup yields CDR1 SNHLY and CDR2 FYNNEI. CDR3 nucleotide sequence: TGTGCCAGCAGCGTACTCGGGCCAGGGAATAGCAATCAGCCCCAGCATTTT. Its protein is CASSVLGPGNSNQPQHF.

Of note for this clone: Other DNA sequences in the same sample also yield this CDR3. The chain couples TRBV9 to TRBJ2-3, with D possibly being TRBD1 (7 bases). Germline V gene data show CDR1 as SGDLS and CDR2 as YYNGEE. V dropped 2 bases and J dropped 1 base, with 8 bases sitting between them. This CDR3 comprises 14 residues. The CDR3 loop is CASSVRGGTDTQYF. Here the CDR3 DNA reads TGTGCCAGCAGCGTCAGGGGGGGCACAGATACGCAGTATTTT.

The V gene is TRBV6-6, the J gene TRBJ2-7; TRBD2 aligns across 8 bases. V shed 5 bases, J shed 6 bases, and the junction held 3 bases outside the gene matches. From germline, CDR1 is MNHNY and CDR2 SVGAGI (reference sequence). The CDR3 contains 12 residues. The CDR3 loop reads CASSTAGGEQYF. The CDR3 region has the DNA TGTGCCAGCAGTACCGCGGGGGGCGAGCAGTACTTC.

The rearrangement joins TRBV7-2 to TRBJ1-4; D may be TRBD1 (5 bases). The CDR3 consists of 15 residues. Between the trimmed V and J ends, which lost 4 bases and 0 bases, there was a span of 9 bases. Germline V lookup: CDR1 SGHTA, CDR2 FQGNSA. The CDR3 nucleotides read TGTGCCAGCAGCTGGAAGACAGCAACTAATGAAAAACTGTTTTTT. It is translated as CASSWKTATNEKLFF.

This chain uses TRBV10-2 with TRBJ2-3; D may be TRBD1 or TRBD2 (5 bases each). The CDR3 is made up of 15 amino acids. Per the germline V gene, CDR1 is WSHSY and CDR2 is SAAADI. The V end was cut by 0 bases, the J end by 0 bases, with 7 bases between. For the CDR3, the DNA is TGCGCCAGCAGTGAGTCTGGGGGTAGCACAGATACGCAGTATTTT. This codes for CASSESGGSTDTQYF.

The gene calls are TRBV28 and TRBJ1-6, with TRBD1 as a possible D gene (5 bases). V lost 3 bases and J lost 9, with 12 bases in between. Germline CDR1 reads MDHEN; CDR2 reads SYDVKM. The CDR3 covers 14 residues. Here the CDR3 reads CASSLGLKGSPLHF. The CDR3 DNA follows: TGTGCCAGCAGTTTGGGACTCAAGGGTTCACCCCTCCACTTT.

V gene TRBV20-1 combines with J gene TRBJ2-2; D unclear. Germline CDR1 reads DFQATT; CDR2 reads SNEGSKA (reference sequence). This CDR3 region has 10 residues. The V end lost 6 bases, the J end lost 5 bases, and 4 bases lay between the germline ends. This chain's CDR3 is CSAQTGELFF. The CDR3 DNA reads TGCAGTGCCCAAACCGGGGAGCTGTTTTTT.

The V and J genes are TRBV19 and TRBJ2-3, with D possibly being TRBD1 (6 bases). Trimming removed 2 bases at V and 3 bases at J, with 9 bases between. Germline-derived CDR1 and CDR2 are LNHDA and SQIVND (reference sequence). The CDR3 extends over 14 amino acids. CDR3 region: CASSIKGQTDTQYF. The CDR3 DNA sequence: TGTGCCAGTAGTATAAAAGGACAGACAGATACGCAGTATTTT.

The chain couples TRBV4-1 to TRBJ2-7; D is undetermined. Trimming pared 0 bases from V and 2 bases from J, leaving 20 bases between. CDR1 is MGHRA, CDR2 YSYEKL, per germline. The length of the CDR3 is 18 residues. The CDR3 DNA follows: TGCGCCAGCAGCCAAGATGTGGAGTTTGGGCTACCTCCCTACGAGCAGTACTTC. Translated, it gives CASSQDVEFGLPPYEQYF.

This clone occurred once. The chain has TRBV6-2 or TRBV6-3 and TRBJ2-3; D tentatively reads TRBD1 or TRBD2 (5 bases each). Germline V gives CDR1 MNHEY, CDR2 SVGEGT. The CDR3 consists of 14 residues. The V and J ends lost 4 bases and 2 bases respectively, with 10 bases between them. The CDR3 nucleotides read TGTGCCAGCAGTTGGGACCGATACACAGATACGCAGTATTTT. Translation: CASSWDRYTDTQYF.

The V call is TRBV5-5, the J call TRBJ1-3; D call uncertain. V dropped 4 bases and J dropped 0 bases, with 11 bases sitting between them. CDR1 SGHKS and CDR2 YYEKEE come from the germline V gene (reference sequence). The CDR3 loop spans 15 amino acids. The CDR3 coding sequence is TGTGCCAGCAGCCCCGGATACTTCTCTGGAAACACCATATATTTT. It yields the protein CASSPGYFSGNTIYF.

This clone occurred once. The chain couples TRBV7-9 to TRBJ1-5; the D gene is possibly TRBD1 (5 bases). Germline CDR1 is SEHNR and CDR2 is FQNEAQ (reference sequence). Trimming took off 5 bases at V and 0 bases at J, with 17 bases between the two ends. CDR3 length: 17 residues. The CDR3 protein is CASSLDGGTYSNQPQHF. The CDR3 bases are TGTGCCAGCAGCCTAGACGGTGGGACCTATAGCAATCAGCCCCAGCATTTT.

A single count supports this clone. The chain employs TRBV6-2 or TRBV6-3 and TRBJ1-1, with 10 bases lining up with TRBD1. Germline CDR1 is MNHEY and CDR2 is SVGEGT. The CDR3 runs 18 residues. V trimming: 6 bases; J trimming: 1 base; junction bases outside the gene matches: 14. CDR3 coding DNA: TGTGCCAGCAGCCGTCCCGGGACAGGGGCCTGGAAGAACACTGAAGCTTTCTTT. This translates into CASSRPGTGAWKNTEAFF.

This clone was recorded once. J is TRBJ2-2 and V is TRBV18; TRBD2 matches at 10 bases. Germline V gene sequence: CDR1 KGHSH, CDR2 LQKENI. The ends lost 1 base at V and 5 bases at J; junction bases unmatched: 10. This CDR3 is 18 amino acids long. The CDR3 DNA is TGTGCCAGCTCACCACTCCGTCATAGCGGGGGGCAAACCGGGGAGCTGTTTTTT. Amino acids: CASSPLRHSGGQTGELFF.

The chain uses TRBV7-9 and TRBJ2-1; a possible D gene is TRBD2 (7 bases). Deletions cut 4 bases from V and 7 bases from J, with 20 bases between. Germline assignment: CDR1 SEHNR and CDR2 FQNEAQ (reference sequence). This CDR3 region has 16 residues. The CDR3 DNA reads TGTGCCAGCAGCTCCGGGGGGCACCGGGCGGTAAATGAGCAGTTCTTC. This sequence encodes CASSSGGHRAVNEQFF.

This clone occurred once. The gene calls are TRBV6-2 or TRBV6-3 and TRBJ2-3; TRBD2 agrees at 9 bases. There are 15 residues in the CDR3. The V gene's germline CDR1 is MNHEY and CDR2 SVGEGT. The ends lost 2 bases at V and 5 bases at J; junction bases unmatched: 5. The CDR3 is CASSYGLAGQDTQYF. For the CDR3, the DNA is TGTGCCAGCAGTTACGGCCTAGCGGGACAAGATACGCAGTATTTT.

This chain joins TRBV4-3 and TRBJ1-2; perhaps TRBD1 as D (6 bases). Trimming cost V 4 bases and J 5 bases, with 17 bases left between them. The CDR3 has 15 amino acids. Per the germline V gene, CDR1 is LGHNA and CDR2 is YSLEER. The CDR3 DNA follows: TGCGCCAGCAGCCCATGGACAGCCCCGGGTTATGGCTACACCTTC. It specifies CASSPWTAPGYGYTF.

This chain connects TRBV27 to TRBJ2-5; D unclear. The V gene's germline CDR1 is MNHEY and CDR2 SMNVEV (reference sequence). This CDR3 has 11 residues. V lost 4 bases, J lost 1 base, and 1 base lay in between. The CDR3 sequence: CASSSQETQYF. Written as DNA, the CDR3 is TGTGCCAGCAGTTCCCAAGAGACCCAGTACTTC.

The chain has TRBV7-2 and TRBJ2-1; no reliable D call. Germline V gene lookup returns CDR1 SGHTA and CDR2 FQGNSA. V shed 5 bases and J shed 8 bases, with 13 bases lying between them. The CDR3 consists of 13 residues. The CDR3 DNA follows: TGTGCCAGCAGCCCATCGACCAGCGATGAGCAGTTCTTC. It encodes CASSPSTSDEQFF.

The chain uses TRBV27 and TRBJ2-7; no clear D gene. Germline CDR1 and CDR2: MNHEY and SMNVEV (reference sequence). Trimming removed 3 bases from V and 3 bases from J, with 9 bases in between. There are 13 residues in the CDR3. The CDR3 region is CASSFNRGYEQYF. The CDR3 region has the DNA TGTGCCAGCAGTTTTAACCGCGGCTACGAGCAGTACTTC.

The chain carries TRBV11-2 and TRBJ1-1; no definite D call. V dropped 2 bases and J dropped 4 bases, with 8 bases sitting between them. Germline CDR1 and CDR2: SGHAT and FQNNGV. The CDR3 consists of 13 residues. In DNA form, the CDR3 reads TGTGCCAGCAGCTTATTTGATAGCACTGAAGCTTTCTTT. This encodes CASSLFDSTEAFF.